This T cell receptor beta chain was sequenced for a study of long-term antiretroviral therapy in people with HIV. Deletions cut 4 bases from V and 3 bases from J, with 3 bases between. The CDR3 consists of 10 residues. Germline values: CDR1 SQVTM, CDR2 ANQGSEA. They ran version v3.0 of the immunoSEQ assay at survey level. Sequencing used immunoSEQ multiplex PCR; TCRdb keeps in-frame clones, though not all of them. There are just under 30,000 clones in the sample; approximately 86% occur only once, and more than 6.5% lies in the top ten. Findings and limits, study-wide: Even long-term ART left TRB diversity below transplant donor controls, despite gains.

PBMC samples from each donor numbered at least one pre-ART and at least two post-ART. Notes on this clone: Antigen specificity is unknown.

This sequence originates from a man aged 45-65 years with HIV. Source: unsorted PBMCs, taken around 5 years before starting antiretroviral therapy. V usage is TRBV29-1 and J usage is TRBJ1-1; D uncertain. The CDR3 coding sequence is TGCAGCGTTGTAGACACTGAAGCTTTCTTT. The encoded protein is CSVVDTEAFF.